The 30 T cell receptor beta chains given below trace back to one sample, sequenced in a study of CD8+CD57+ T cells in acquired aplastic anemia. Patients selected for sequencing had displayed CD8+CD57+ cell expansion by flow cytometry. Profiling of TCR beta VDJ combinations and CDR3 sequences used genomic DNA as template. A single record per CDR3 protein comes from TCRdb applying MiXCR to the reads. The table includes around 180,000 distinct CDR3 sequences, less than 50% detected once. The sequenced sample was sorted CD4+, CD8+, or CD8+CD57+ T cells (not recorded which) from PBMCs. The origin of the receptors is a human donor with aplastic anemia.

The chain employs TRBV19 and TRBJ2-1; D is uncertain. Germline values: CDR1 LNHDA, CDR2 SQIVND (reference sequence). The germline V and J ends were trimmed by 8 bases and 5 bases, with 7 bases remaining between them. CDR3 size: 11 residues. This CDR3 reads CASALHNEQFF. The CDR3 region has the DNA TGTGCCAGTGCCTTACACAATGAGCAGTTCTTC.

The chain links TRBV12-3 or TRBV12-4 to TRBJ1-2; 7 bases fit TRBD1. This CDR3 is 14 amino acids long. V was clipped by 3 bases and J by 5 bases; unmatched bases: 6. The chain's CDR3 is CASSFRTGGYGYTF. The CDR3, as DNA: TGTGCCAGCAGTTTCAGGACAGGTGGTTATGGCTACACCTTC.

Concerning this clonotype: One end of the junction varies from germline; a read error may be responsible. The rearrangement links TRBV20-1 to TRBJ2-1; D might be TRBD1 (5 bases). Germline V gives CDR1 DFQATT, CDR2 SNEGSKA (reference sequence). This CDR3 is 12 amino acids long. CDR3 DNA: TGCAGTGCTAGTCTCAGGGTCGATGAGCAGCTCTTC. It yields the protein CSASLRVDEQLF.

This clonotype was counted at least ten times. The chain combines TRBV27 with TRBJ2-7; D is uncertain. Germline-derived CDR1 and CDR2 are MNHEY and SMNVEV (reference sequence). This CDR3 is built from 13 residues. Trimming cost V 5 bases and J 5 bases, with 13 bases left between them. The CDR3 protein is CASSNGVGHEQYF. The DNA of the CDR3 is TGTGCCAGCAGTAATGGGGTAGGCCACGAGCAGTACTTC.

This clonotype was recorded at least ten times. This chain uses TRBV11-2 with TRBJ2-3, with 9 bases matching TRBD2. Germline V lookup: CDR1 SGHAT, CDR2 FQNNGV. This CDR3 comprises 14 residues. With V trimmed by 0 bases and J by 11 bases, 6 bases remained unmatched. CDR3: CASSLEPSGMGQYF. In DNA, the CDR3 is TGTGCCAGCAGCTTAGAACCTAGCGGGATGGGGCAGTATTTT.

The chain uses TRBV29-1 and TRBJ2-5; 9 nucleotides agree with TRBD1. This CDR3 comprises 15 residues. Unmatched junction bases numbered 8, after V lost 2 bases and J lost 4 bases. Per the germline V gene, CDR1 is SQVTM and CDR2 is ANQGSEA. The CDR3 sequence is CSVELTGGLGETQYF. CDR3 in DNA: TGCAGCGTTGAATTGACAGGGGGATTGGGAGAGACCCAGTACTTC.

The rearrangement links TRBV7-8 to TRBJ1-5, with unresolved D. The CDR3 has 13 residues. Germline assignment: CDR1 SGHVS and CDR2 FQNEAQ. The V end lost 1 base, the J end lost 6 bases, and 7 bases lay between the germline ends. CDR3 coding DNA: TGTGCCAGCAGCTTAGTCCCGACTCAGCCCCAGCATTTT. Translated, it gives CASSLVPTQPQHF.

The chain has TRBV10-3 and TRBJ1-1, with D unclear. The CDR3 runs to 14 residues. The germline CDR1 and CDR2 sequences are ENHRY and SYGVKD. The V gene lost 6 bases and the J gene lost 2 bases, with 13 bases spanning the gap. The CDR3 DNA sequence: TGTGCCATCAGAGAGCCTAACAGTAACACTGAAGCTTTCTTT. It codes for CAIREPNSNTEAFF.

This sequence joins TRBV9 and TRBJ2-5, with 7 bases fitting TRBD1. V lost 0 bases to trimming and J lost 2 bases; unmatched junction nucleotides: 1. The CDR3 consists of 14 residues. CDR1 and CDR2 (germline): SGDLS, YYNGEE. The chain's CDR3 is CASSVGTGQETQYF. The CDR3 region has the DNA TGTGCCAGCAGCGTAGGGACAGGACAAGAGACCCAGTACTTC. Looking up the rest from reference TRBV9 and TRBJ2-5 gives the full variable domain: DSGVTQTPKHLITATGQRVTLRCSPRSGDLSVYWYQQSLDQGLQFLIQYYNGEERAKGNILERFSAQQFPDLHSELNLSSLELGDSALYFCASSVGTGQETQYFGPGTRLLVL.

V gene TRBV10-3 combines with J gene TRBJ2-7; D gene unclear. Germline CDR1 and CDR2: ENHRY and SYGVKD. CDR3 size: 11 residues. V lost 5 bases and J lost 4, with 6 bases in between. The CDR3 here is CAISFRYEQYF. CDR3 DNA: TGTGCCATCAGTTTCCGGTACGAGCAGTACTTC.

This chain uses TRBV24-1 with TRBJ2-3; D is undetermined. The CDR3 totals 14 residues. From germline, CDR1 is KGHDR and CDR2 SFDVKD. The V end was cut by 2 bases, the J end by 3 bases, with 8 bases between. The CDR3: CATSDSPATDTQYF. The CDR3 DNA follows: TGTGCCACCAGTGATTCCCCCGCAACAGATACGCAGTATTTT.

This clonotype showed up many times. CDR3 loop: CASSLIGEMGELFF. The DNA for the CDR3 is TGTGCCAGCAGCTTAATAGGGGAGATGGGGGAGCTGTTTTTT. The V and J genes are TRBV7-9 and TRBJ2-2; either TRBD1 or TRBD2 may fit D (5 bases each). Germline lookup yields CDR1 SEHNR and CDR2 FQNEAQ (reference sequence). This CDR3 spans 14 amino acids. V was trimmed by 2 bases and J by 8 bases, leaving 12 bases between them.

In this sample, this clonotype turned up once. The chain combines TRBV9 with TRBJ1-5, with D uncertain. Trimming shortened V by 0 bases and J by 5 bases, and 12 bases separated the two germline ends. There are 15 residues in the CDR3. Looked up from germline, CDR1 is SGDLS and CDR2 is YYNGEE. Here the CDR3 reads CASSVGYGYDQPQHF. CDR3 sequence (DNA): TGTGCCAGCAGCGTAGGGTATGGATACGATCAGCCCCAGCATTTT.

This clonotype was seen many times. The chain carries TRBV5-5 and TRBJ2-5; TRBD2 agrees at 12 bases. With V trimmed by 1 base and J by 5 bases, 6 bases remained unmatched. CDR1 and CDR2 from the germline V gene are SGHKS and YYEKEE (reference sequence). The CDR3 spans 16 residues. This CDR3 reads CASSLKLAGGGETQYF. DNA of the CDR3: TGTGCCAGCAGCTTGAAACTAGCGGGAGGAGGCGAGACCCAGTACTTC.

This clonotype has just one count. The chain joins TRBV2 to TRBJ1-2, with D possibly TRBD1 on 5 matching bases. Germline V gene data show CDR1 as SNHLY and CDR2 as FYNNEI. V lost 8 bases, J lost 8 bases, and 9 bases lay in between. CDR3 size: 10 residues. The CDR3 loop reads CASGGGGYTF. The DNA for the CDR3 is TGTGCCAGCGGGGGTGGGGGCTACACCTTC. Drawing the rest from reference TRBV2 and TRBJ1-2, the complete variable domain is EPEVTQTPSHQVTQMGQEVILRCVPISNHLYFYWYRQILGQKVEFLVSFYNNEISEKSEIFDDQFSVERPDGSNFTLKIRSTKLEDSAMYFCASGGGGYTFGSGTRLTVV.

Remarks on this clonotype: A junction boundary mismatches the germline segment, possibly from a read error. The chain has TRBV11-2 and TRBJ2-3; D not resolved. Germline V gene sequence: CDR1 SGHAT, CDR2 FQNNGV. The CDR3 is made up of 15 amino acids. DNA of the CDR3: TGTGCCAGCAGCTCAAACGGTGCTAACACAGATACGCGGTATTTT. Translation gives CASSSNGANTDTRYF.

With regard to this clonotype: A clone one base away is much larger, so this may be a read error. The rearrangement joins TRBV5-4 to TRBJ2-2; TRBD2 is a possible D gene (5 bases). Germline lookup yields CDR1 SGHNT and CDR2 YYREEE (reference sequence). This CDR3 is 15 amino acids long. The CDR3 reads CASSTGRVNTGDLFF. The CDR3 DNA reads TGTGCCAGCAGCACGGGCCGGGTGAACACCGGGGATCTGTTTTTT.

V usage is TRBV11-1 and J usage is TRBJ1-6; the D gene is possibly TRBD1 (6 bases). This CDR3 has 17 amino acids. Trimming took off 5 bases at V and 9 bases at J, with 23 bases between the two ends. Germline V gives CDR1 SGHAT, CDR2 FQDESV (reference sequence). CDR3 in DNA: TGTGCCAGCAGCCCCCGCGGGGGGCCGGCGGCAAGTTCACCCCTCCACTTT. It encodes CASSPRGGPAASSPLHF.

This clonotype was seen ten or more times. The rearrangement links TRBV24-1 to TRBJ1-3; D uncertain. This CDR3 is built from 17 residues. Trimming took off 1 base at V and 0 bases at J, with 12 bases between the two ends. Germline V gene sequence: CDR1 KGHDR, CDR2 SFDVKD. CDR3 protein: CATSDLGRIRSGNTIYF. The DNA for the CDR3 is TGTGCCACCAGTGATTTAGGACGGATCCGCTCTGGAAACACCATATATTTT.

This clonotype has ten or more counts. The chain carries TRBV12-3 or TRBV12-4 and TRBJ2-7; TRBD1 is a possible D gene (7 bases). The CDR3 contains 15 residues. V shed 7 bases and J shed 1 base, with 17 bases lying between them. CDR3 coding DNA: TGTGCCAGCACCTTCCAGGGGGAGGTGTCCTACGAGCAGTACTTC. Translated, it gives CASTFQGEVSYEQYF.

The rearrangement links TRBV11-2 to TRBJ1-2; D is unclear. The CDR3 length is 17 residues. Trimming removed 3 bases at V and 7 bases at J, with 24 bases between. CDR1 and CDR2 (germline): SGHAT, FQNNGV. The CDR3 nucleotides are TGTGCCAGCAGCTTCTCATATCGGGCGTCACCCCGGGGTGGCTACACCTTC. It specifies CASSFSYRASPRGGYTF.

The gene calls are TRBV11-1 and TRBJ1-1; no clear D. Deletions cut 4 bases from V and 3 bases from J, with 18 bases between. This CDR3 has 16 amino acids. Looked up from germline, CDR1 is SGHAT and CDR2 is FQDESV (reference sequence). CDR3 nucleotide sequence: TGTGCCAGCAGCTCGTTGTTGGGCGGTCAGGACACTGAAGCTTTCTTT. Its protein product is CASSSLLGGQDTEAFF.

At least ten counts were recorded for this clonotype. This chain joins TRBV19 and TRBJ1-5, with D tentatively TRBD1 (6 bases). V was trimmed by 9 bases and J by 1 base, leaving 19 bases between them. In germline, CDR1 is LNHDA, CDR2 SQIVND (reference sequence). This CDR3 contains 16 residues. Written as DNA, the CDR3 is TGTGCCAGCCACCCCAGGGGATGGGTGAGCAATCAGCCCCAGCATTTT. Residues: CASHPRGWVSNQPQHF.

This clonotype turned up a few times. V gene TRBV4-1 combines with J gene TRBJ2-1; either TRBD1 or TRBD2 may fit D (5 bases each). CDR3 length equals 17 residues. Germline assignment: CDR1 MGHRA and CDR2 YSYEKL. Trimming removed 0 bases at V and 6 bases at J, with 18 bases between. Here the CDR3 DNA reads TGCGCCAGCAGCCAAGATCGGGTGGGGGTCCGGGCCAATGAGCAGTTCTTC. Translation gives CASSQDRVGVRANEQFF.

The CDR3 spells CASSPPNLDTQYF. CDR3 nucleotide sequence: TGTGCCAGCAGCCCCCCGAACTTGGATACGCAGTATTTT. This chain joins TRBV7-4 and TRBJ2-3; D is undetermined. V was clipped by 5 bases and J by 6 bases, with 12 bases between them. The V gene's germline CDR1 is SGHVT and CDR2 SQSDAQ. The CDR3 length is 13 residues.

The rearrangement links TRBV7-9 to TRBJ1-1; D is possibly TRBD1 (5 bases). Germline V gives CDR1 SEHNR, CDR2 FQNEAQ (reference sequence). V was pared by 5 bases and J by 1 base, with 14 bases between. This CDR3 region has 15 residues. As DNA, the CDR3 is TGTGCCAGCAGCGGTAGACAGAGGGCGAACACTGAAGCTTTCTTT. Translation: CASSGRQRANTEAFF.

The chain links TRBV7-9 to TRBJ1-2; D might be TRBD1 (6 bases). The V gene's germline CDR1 is SEHNR and CDR2 FQNEAQ (reference sequence). The CDR3 consists of 13 residues. Trimming took off 2 bases at V and 7 bases at J, with 11 bases between the two ends. CDR3 residues: CASSLLGAPGYTF. The CDR3, as DNA: TGTGCCAGCAGCTTACTGGGGGCGCCTGGCTACACCTTC. Looking up the rest from reference TRBV7-9 and TRBJ1-2 gives the full variable domain: DTGVSQNPRHKITKRGQNVTFRCDPISEHNRLYWYRQTLGQGPEFLTYFQNEAQLEKSRLLSDRFSAERPKGSFSTLEIQRTEQGDSAMYLCASSLLGAPGYTFGSGTRLTVV.

For this clonotype: A much larger clonotype is one base distant, so this may be a read error. This chain uses TRBV5-5 with TRBJ2-7, with D unclear. V lost 4 bases and J 9 bases, leaving 17 bases between the germline ends. The CDR3 contains 13 residues. Germline lookup yields CDR1 SGHKS and CDR2 YYEKEE (reference sequence). The CDR3 spells CASSHGYTNVQYF. The CDR3 DNA reads as TGTGCCAGCAGCCATGGGTATACCAACGTGCAGTACTTC. Filled out from reference TRBV5-5 and TRBJ2-7, the complete variable domain reads DAGVTQSPTHLIKTRGQQVTLRCSPISGHKSVSWYQQVLGQGPQFIFQYYEKEERGRGNFPDRFSARQFPNYSSELNVNALLLGDSALYLCASSHGYTNVQYFGPGTRLTVT.

This clonotype has just a few counts. The CDR3: CASTVRGINQPQHF. CDR3 bases: TGTGCCAGTACCGTCAGGGGAATCAATCAGCCCCAGCATTTT. The genes are TRBV19 and TRBJ1-5, with D perhaps TRBD1 (6 bases). The CDR3 runs 14 residues. Trimming removed 7 bases at V and 3 bases at J, with 13 bases between. From germline, CDR1 is LNHDA and CDR2 SQIVND (reference sequence).

This rearrangement joins TRBV10-3 to TRBJ2-3, with 7 bases aligning to TRBD2. With V trimmed by 6 bases and J by 2 bases, 5 bases remained unmatched. The CDR3 covers 14 residues. In germline, CDR1 is ENHRY, CDR2 SYGVKD. The CDR3 sequence is CAIRGAGPTDTQYF. CDR3 sequence (DNA): TGTGCCATCAGAGGAGCGGGGCCCACAGATACGCAGTATTTT.